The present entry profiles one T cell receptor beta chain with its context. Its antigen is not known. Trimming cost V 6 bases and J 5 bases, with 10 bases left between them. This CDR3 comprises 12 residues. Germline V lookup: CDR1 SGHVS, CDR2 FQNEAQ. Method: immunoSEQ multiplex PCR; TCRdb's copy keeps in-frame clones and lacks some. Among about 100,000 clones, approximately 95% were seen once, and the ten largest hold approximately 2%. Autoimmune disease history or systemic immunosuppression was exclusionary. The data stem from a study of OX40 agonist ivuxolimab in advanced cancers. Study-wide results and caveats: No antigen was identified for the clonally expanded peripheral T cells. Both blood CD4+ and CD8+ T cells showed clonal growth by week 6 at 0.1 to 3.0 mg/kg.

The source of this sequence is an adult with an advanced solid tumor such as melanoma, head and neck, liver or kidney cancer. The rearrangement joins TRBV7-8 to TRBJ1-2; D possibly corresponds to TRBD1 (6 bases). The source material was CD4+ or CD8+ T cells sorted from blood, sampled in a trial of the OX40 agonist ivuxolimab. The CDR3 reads CASRGTSYGYTF. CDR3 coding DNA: TGTGCCAGCAGAGGGACAAGTTATGGCTACACCTTC.